This T cell receptor beta chain came from a study of identical twins. Template switching (which added a universal primer site) was used, and cDNA carried unique molecular identifiers. TCRdb independently ran MiXCR on the 5' RACE reads; one entry per CDR3 protein. The profile shows 450,000 or so distinct CDR3 sequences, 13% to 15% of them singletons. CDR1 is SGHRS, CDR2 YFSETQ, per germline. With 0 bases clipped from V and 2 bases from J, the junction kept 7 bases outside the gene matches. The CDR3 covers 18 residues. Note on this clonotype: Its antigen is as yet unknown.

Findings and caveats of the study: Because invariant MAIT and iNKT cells could be present, zero-insertion analyses could be partly confounded. When twins shared out-of-frame alpha sequences, those sequences had excess low generation probability.

These data are also associated with another study on yellow fever vaccine responses in identical twins.

This TCR was recovered from a woman aged 18 to 35 in good health. Sequencing input: CD4+ T cells sorted from blood. This chain connects TRBV5-1 to TRBJ2-3, with 12 positions matching TRBD2. The CDR3 DNA reads TGCGCCAGCAGCTTGGGGCTAGCGGGAGGGACGAACACAGATACGCAGTATTTT. This translates into CASSLGLAGGTNTDTQYF.